The T cell receptor (beta chain) under discussion was sequenced for a study of graft-versus-host responses after intestinal transplantation. The germline V gene has CDR1 GTSNPN and CDR2 SVGIG (reference sequence). CDR3 length equals 11 residues. V dropped 8 bases and J dropped 7 bases, with 11 bases sitting between them. Notes on this clone: Its cognate antigen is unknown.

The repertoire was sequenced with immunoSEQ multiplex PCR; TCRdb's copy has only in-frame clones and lacks some. Of more than 100,000 clones listed, roughly 93% are singletons. This chain connects TRBV30 to TRBJ1-4, with D perhaps matching TRBD1 (6 bases). Source: unstimulated CD4+ T cells sorted from spleen or lymph node cells, taken before intestinal transplant. The receptor's source is a human donor who received an intestinal transplant. The CDR3 here is CAGGGGEKLFF. The CDR3 DNA follows: TGTGCCGGAGGGGGGGGTGAAAAACTGTTTTTT.